This is a list of T cell receptor beta chains from one sample in a study of vaccination and CD4 T cells after COVID-19. TCRdb reprocessed the PCR reads with MiXCR, giving one entry per CDR3 protein. The sample has roughly 25,000 distinct CDR3 sequences; less than 40% are singletons. These receptors' antigens are unknown. The material was CD4+ T cells from blood, cultured in vitro, obtained about 7 months after SARS-CoV-2 vaccination. All receptors derive from a human donor who had recovered from COVID-19. Each CDR3 is given with its conserved first and last residue. D genes are given only for firm matches. Clone size is not always given. Where it is, it says once, few, many or a class for expanded clones.

abundance: -; j_gene: TRBJ2-7; d_gene: -; v_gene: TRBV19; CDR3nt: TGTGCCAGTAGTAACATGGACGAGCAGTACTTC; CDR3aa: CASSNMDEQYF
abundance: few; j_gene: TRBJ1-6; d_gene: -; v_gene: TRBV6-1; CDR3nt: TGTGCCAGCAGTGACAGGTGGAATAATTCACCCCTCCACTTT; CDR3aa: CASSDRWNNSPLHF
abundance: few; j_gene: TRBJ2-5; d_gene: -; v_gene: TRBV20-1; CDR3nt: TGCAGTGCTCCGGGGTTCCAAGAGACCCAGTACTTC; CDR3aa: CSAPGFQETQYF
abundance: -; j_gene: TRBJ1-6; d_gene: -; v_gene: TRBV2; CDR3nt: TGTGCCAGCAGGGAGACGCCGAATTCACCCCTCCACTTT; CDR3aa: CASRETPNSPLHF
abundance: once; j_gene: TRBJ2-3; d_gene: -; v_gene: TRBV6-1; CDR3nt: TGTGCCAGCAGTGGACAGGTCACAGATACGCAGTATTTT; CDR3aa: CASSGQVTDTQYF
abundance: few; j_gene: TRBJ2-1; d_gene: -; v_gene: TRBV20-1; CDR3nt: TGCAGTGCTAACCCCTCTCTAGACAGGCGCTACGGCGAGCAGTTCTTC; CDR3aa: CSANPSLDRRYGEQFF
abundance: -; j_gene: TRBJ2-7; d_gene: TRBD2; v_gene: TRBV6-5; CDR3nt: TGTGCCAGCAGTTCCGGGACTAGCGACTACGAGCAGTACTTC; CDR3aa: CASSSGTSDYEQYF
abundance: -; j_gene: TRBJ2-5; d_gene: -; v_gene: TRBV4-3; CDR3nt: TGCGCCAGCAGCCAAGATAGGTCGAGAAACCAAGAGACCCAGTACTTC; CDR3aa: CASSQDRSRNQETQYF
abundance: few; j_gene: TRBJ2-3; d_gene: TRBD2; v_gene: TRBV7-9; CDR3nt: TGTGCCAGCAGCTCCAAAGTTAGCGGGACTAGCACAGATACGCAGTATTTT; CDR3aa: CASSSKVSGTSTDTQYF
abundance: few; j_gene: TRBJ2-5; d_gene: -; v_gene: TRBV6-2/TRBV6-3; CDR3nt: TGTGCCAGCAGTTATTTGGGTTGGGGAGAGACCCAGTACTTC; CDR3aa: CASSYLGWGETQYF
abundance: once; j_gene: TRBJ2-2; d_gene: TRBD2; v_gene: TRBV20-1; CDR3nt: TGCAGTGCTGAGACTAGCGAAAACACCGGGGAGCTGTTTTTT; CDR3aa: CSAETSENTGELFF
abundance: -; j_gene: TRBJ2-5; d_gene: TRBD1; v_gene: TRBV10-2; CDR3nt: TGCGCCAGCACGGGACAGGGGATGTACCAAGAGACCCAGTACTTC; CDR3aa: CASTGQGMYQETQYF
abundance: -; j_gene: TRBJ2-3; d_gene: TRBD1; v_gene: TRBV7-3; CDR3nt: TGTGCCAGCAGCCTTACAGGGGTGGTGGCAGATACGCAGTATTTT; CDR3aa: CASSLTGVVADTQYF
abundance: -; j_gene: TRBJ2-1; d_gene: TRBD2; v_gene: TRBV20-1; CDR3nt: TGCAGTGCTACCCCCCGGGTTGGGACTAGCGACTACAATGAGCAGTTCTTC; CDR3aa: CSATPRVGTSDYNEQFF
abundance: -; j_gene: TRBJ1-5; d_gene: -; v_gene: TRBV6-1; CDR3nt: TGTGCCAGCAGTGACGATCCGTATCGGATCAATCAGCCCCAGCATTTT; CDR3aa: CASSDDPYRINQPQHF
abundance: few; j_gene: TRBJ1-2; d_gene: TRBD1; v_gene: TRBV28; CDR3nt: TGTGCCAGCAGTTCAGGGGGCGCGGGGGGCTACACCTTC; CDR3aa: CASSSGGAGGYTF
abundance: -; j_gene: TRBJ2-1; d_gene: -; v_gene: TRBV20-1; CDR3nt: TGCAGTGCTCAGGGGGGTGAGCAGTTCTTC; CDR3aa: CSAQGGEQFF
abundance: -; j_gene: TRBJ2-7; d_gene: TRBD1; v_gene: TRBV6-1; CDR3nt: TGTGCCAGCAGTGAATCGTTTTACAGGGGATACGAGCAGTACTTC; CDR3aa: CASSESFYRGYEQYF
abundance: -; j_gene: TRBJ2-1; d_gene: TRBD1; v_gene: TRBV6-5; CDR3nt: TGTGCCAGCAGTTTACAGGGGGGCGATGAGCAGTTCTTC; CDR3aa: CASSLQGGDEQFF
abundance: -; j_gene: TRBJ2-7; d_gene: -; v_gene: TRBV24-1; CDR3nt: TGTGCCACCTCTGATACAGTAACCTACGAGCAGTACTTC; CDR3aa: CATSDTVTYEQYF
abundance: few; j_gene: TRBJ1-5; d_gene: -; v_gene: TRBV6-4; CDR3nt: TGTGCCAGCAGTGAGTGGGGGAGCGGTCAGCCCCAGCATTTT; CDR3aa: CASSEWGSGQPQHF
abundance: -; j_gene: TRBJ2-3; d_gene: TRBD1; v_gene: TRBV10-3; CDR3nt: TGTGCCATCAGTGGGACAGGAACCCAGTATTTT; CDR3aa: CAISGTGTQYF
abundance: -; j_gene: TRBJ2-1; d_gene: TRBD2; v_gene: TRBV7-3; CDR3nt: TGTGCCAGCAGCTTATCGGCGGGAGTATTTAATGAGCAGTTCTTC; CDR3aa: CASSLSAGVFNEQFF